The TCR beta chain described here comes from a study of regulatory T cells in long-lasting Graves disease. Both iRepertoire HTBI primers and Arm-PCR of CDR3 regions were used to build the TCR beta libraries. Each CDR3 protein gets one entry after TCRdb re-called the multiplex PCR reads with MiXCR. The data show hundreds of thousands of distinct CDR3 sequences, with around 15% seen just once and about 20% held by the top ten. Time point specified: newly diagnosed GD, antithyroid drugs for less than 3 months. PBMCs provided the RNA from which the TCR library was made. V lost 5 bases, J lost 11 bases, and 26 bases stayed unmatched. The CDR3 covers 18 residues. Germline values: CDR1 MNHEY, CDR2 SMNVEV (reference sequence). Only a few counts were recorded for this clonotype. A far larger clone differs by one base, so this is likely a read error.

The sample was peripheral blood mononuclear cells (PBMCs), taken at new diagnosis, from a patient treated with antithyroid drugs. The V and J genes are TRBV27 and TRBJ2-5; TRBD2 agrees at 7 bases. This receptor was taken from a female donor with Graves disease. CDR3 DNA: TGTGCCAGCAGTCCCCCCCCAGGCCTAGCGGTCTCCTACAATGAGCAGTACTTC. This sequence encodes CASSPPPGLAVSYNEQYF.